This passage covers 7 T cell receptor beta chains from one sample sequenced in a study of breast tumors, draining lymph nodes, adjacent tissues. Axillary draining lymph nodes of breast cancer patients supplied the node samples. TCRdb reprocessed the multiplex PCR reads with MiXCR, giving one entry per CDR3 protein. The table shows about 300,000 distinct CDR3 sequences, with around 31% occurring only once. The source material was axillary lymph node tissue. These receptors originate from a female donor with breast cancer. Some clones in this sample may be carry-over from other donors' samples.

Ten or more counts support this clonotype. Here the CDR3 DNA reads TGTGCCAGCAGCTTATACCGGGACAGGGATAATGAGCAGTTCTTC. Translation gives CASSLYRDRDNEQFF. V gene TRBV7-2 combines with J gene TRBJ2-1; 9 bases match TRBD1. CDR1 and CDR2 from the germline V gene are SGHTA and FQGNSA. This CDR3 region has 15 residues. The trim removed 2 bases at V and 7 bases at J, leaving 6 bases unmatched.

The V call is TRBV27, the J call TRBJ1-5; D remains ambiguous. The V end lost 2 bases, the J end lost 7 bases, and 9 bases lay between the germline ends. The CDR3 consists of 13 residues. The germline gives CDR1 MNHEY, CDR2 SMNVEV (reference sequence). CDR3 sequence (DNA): TGTGCCAGCAGTTTACTAGCGAGGCAGCCCCAGCATTTT. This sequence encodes CASSLLARQPQHF.

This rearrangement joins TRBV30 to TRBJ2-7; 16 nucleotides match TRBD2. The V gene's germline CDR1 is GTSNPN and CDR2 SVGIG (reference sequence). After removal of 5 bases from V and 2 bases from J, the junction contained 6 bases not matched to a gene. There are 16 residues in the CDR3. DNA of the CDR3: TGTGCCTGGGATTCCGGGACTAGCGGGAGGGCCTACGAGCAGTACTTC. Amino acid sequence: CAWDSGTSGRAYEQYF.

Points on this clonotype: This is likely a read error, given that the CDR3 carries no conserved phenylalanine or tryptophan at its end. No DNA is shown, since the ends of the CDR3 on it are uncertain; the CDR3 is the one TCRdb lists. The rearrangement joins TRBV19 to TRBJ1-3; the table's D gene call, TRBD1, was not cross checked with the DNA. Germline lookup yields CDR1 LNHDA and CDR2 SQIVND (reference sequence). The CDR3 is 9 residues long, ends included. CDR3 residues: CASSALGVA.

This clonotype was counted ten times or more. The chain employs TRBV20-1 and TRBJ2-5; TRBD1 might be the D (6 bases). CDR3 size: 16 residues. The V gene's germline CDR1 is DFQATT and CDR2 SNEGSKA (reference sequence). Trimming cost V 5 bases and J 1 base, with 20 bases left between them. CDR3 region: CSASKYLGQPQETQYF. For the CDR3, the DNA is TGCAGTGCTTCGAAATACCTCGGACAGCCCCAAGAGACCCAGTACTTC.

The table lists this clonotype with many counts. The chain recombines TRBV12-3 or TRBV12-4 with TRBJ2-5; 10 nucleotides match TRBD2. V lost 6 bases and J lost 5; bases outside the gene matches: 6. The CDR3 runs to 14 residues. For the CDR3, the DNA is TGTGCCAGCAGGTCTAGCGGGAGAAGGGAGACCCAGTACTTC. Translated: CASRSSGRRETQYF.

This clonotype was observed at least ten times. This CDR3 is CASSARLLEQFF. DNA of the CDR3: TGTGCCAGCAGCGCCAGACTATTAGAGCAGTTCTTC. The chain carries TRBV7-8 and TRBJ2-1, with D possibly matching TRBD2 (5 bases). The V end was cut by 5 bases, the J end by 10 bases, with 12 bases between. This CDR3 spans 12 amino acids. In germline, CDR1 is SGHVS, CDR2 FQNEAQ.